Listed here is a single T cell receptor (beta chain). This entry comes from a study of blood T cell repertoires in COVID-19. Study at large: Material from acute and convalescent COVID-19 was sourced from the United States, Italy and Spain. PBMCs, B-cell-depleted T cells, or T cells were the source of the cDNA or gDNA that made up the material.

CDR3 length equals 15 residues. Germline trimming cut 7 bases from V and 7 bases from J; bases unmatched to any gene: 11. The V gene's germline CDR1 is MNHEY and CDR2 SVGAGI. Authors' analysis steps: The assay estimated nucleated cells by amplifying reference gene primers. Here immunoSEQ multiplex PCR was the method, and the copy in TCRdb shows in-frame clones only, minus some. That table furnishes V, J and clone size, whereas the DNA furnished D and trimming. The sample has about 230,000 clones, around 80% seen once; the top ten hold about 1.5%. The sequencing sample was made of peripheral blood. This clonotype was sampled from a woman aged 40 to 50 who had recovered from COVID-19. The genes are TRBV6-5 and TRBJ1-2, with TRBD1 matching 11 bases. In DNA, the CDR3 is TGTGCCAGCACCCGGGACAGGGGGATTGGTAGTGGCTACACCTTC. Its protein is CASTRDRGIGSGYTF.